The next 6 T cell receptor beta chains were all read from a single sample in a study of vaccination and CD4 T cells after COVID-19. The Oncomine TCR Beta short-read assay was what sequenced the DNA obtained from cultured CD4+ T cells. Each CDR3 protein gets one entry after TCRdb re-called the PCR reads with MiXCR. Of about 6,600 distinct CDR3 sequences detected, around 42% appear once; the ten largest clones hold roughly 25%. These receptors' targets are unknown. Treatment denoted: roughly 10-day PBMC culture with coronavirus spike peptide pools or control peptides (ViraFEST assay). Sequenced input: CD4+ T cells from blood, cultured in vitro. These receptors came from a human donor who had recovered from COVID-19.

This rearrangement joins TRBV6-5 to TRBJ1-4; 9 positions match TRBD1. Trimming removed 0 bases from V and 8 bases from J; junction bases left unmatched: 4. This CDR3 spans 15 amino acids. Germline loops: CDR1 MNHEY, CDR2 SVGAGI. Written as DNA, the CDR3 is TGTGCCAGCAGTTACTCTTGGGGGACAGGGGAAAAACTGTTTTTT. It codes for CASSYSWGTGEKLFF.

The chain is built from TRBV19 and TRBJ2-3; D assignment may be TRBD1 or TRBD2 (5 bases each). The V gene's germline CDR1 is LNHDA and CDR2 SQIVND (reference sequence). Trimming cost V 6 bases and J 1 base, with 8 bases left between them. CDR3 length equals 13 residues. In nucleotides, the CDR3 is TGTGCCAGTAGGGTGGGGGGCACAGATACGCAGTATTTT. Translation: CASRVGGTDTQYF.

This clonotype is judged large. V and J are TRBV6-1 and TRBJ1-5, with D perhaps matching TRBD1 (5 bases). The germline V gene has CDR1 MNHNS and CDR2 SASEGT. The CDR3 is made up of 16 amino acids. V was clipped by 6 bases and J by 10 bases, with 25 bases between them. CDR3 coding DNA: TGTGCCAGCAGCGCCGGGACCAATATTGCGATCAGCCCCCAGCATTTT. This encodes CASSAGTNIAISPQHF.

CDR3: CSARDLGTGQETQYF. The CDR3 bases are TGCAGTGCTAGAGATCTTGGGACAGGACAAGAGACCCAGTACTTC. This chain links TRBV20-1 with TRBJ2-5; 8 nucleotides align to TRBD1. V lost 0 bases and J lost 2; bases outside the gene matches: 5. Germline lookup yields CDR1 DFQATT and CDR2 SNEGSKA (reference sequence). There are 15 residues in the CDR3.

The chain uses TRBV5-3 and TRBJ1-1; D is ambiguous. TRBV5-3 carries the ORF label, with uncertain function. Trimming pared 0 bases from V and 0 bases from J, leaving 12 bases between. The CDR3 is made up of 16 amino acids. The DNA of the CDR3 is TGTGCCAGAAGCTTGGTCAGGCGGTTGATGAACACTGAAGCTTTCTTT. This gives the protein CARSLVRRLMNTEAFF.

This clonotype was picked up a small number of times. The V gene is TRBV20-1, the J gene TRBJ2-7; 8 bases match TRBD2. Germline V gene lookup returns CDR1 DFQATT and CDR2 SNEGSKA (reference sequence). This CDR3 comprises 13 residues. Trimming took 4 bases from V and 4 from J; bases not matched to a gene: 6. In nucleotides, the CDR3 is TGCAGTGCTAAAACTAGCGGTACTTACGAGCAGTACTTC. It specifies CSAKTSGTYEQYF.